What follows are 17 T cell receptor beta chains derived from one specimen sequenced in a study of cytotoxic CD8 clonotypes in ibrutinib-treated CLL. Profiled with immunoSEQ multiplex PCR; TCRdb holds only in-frame clones, not every one. Of hundreds of thousands of clones in the sample, about 75% were seen once. The input for sequencing was PBMCs, taken after 12 months of ibrutinib treatment. The receptors stem from a human donor with chronic lymphocytic leukemia.

The chain employs TRBV13 and TRBJ2-3; D tentatively fits TRBD1 or TRBD2 (5 bases each). This CDR3 spans 17 amino acids. Germline V gene lookup returns CDR1 PRHDT and CDR2 FYEKMQ (reference sequence). The V gene lost 4 bases and the J gene lost 1 base, with 18 bases spanning the gap. This CDR3 is CASSWTPGTARTDTQYF. DNA of the CDR3: TGTGCCAGCAGCTGGACCCCCGGGACGGCTCGCACAGATACGCAGTATTTT.

The V gene is TRBV19, the J gene TRBJ1-5, with D unresolved. The CDR3 has 17 amino acids. The V gene lost 4 bases and the J gene lost 6 bases, with 22 bases spanning the gap. Germline loops: CDR1 LNHDA, CDR2 SQIVND (reference sequence). The CDR3 bases are TGTGCCAGTAGTAGGGCCGTGCGGGTCGCGGGTGTTCAGCCCCAGCATTTT. Protein: CASSRAVRVAGVQPQHF. The whole variable domain, filled in from reference TRBV19 and TRBJ1-5, reads DGGITQSPKYLFRKEGQNVTLSCEQNLNHDAMYWYRQDPGQGLRLIYYSQIVNDFQKGDIAEGYSVSREKKESFPLTVTSAQKNPTAFYLCASSRAVRVAGVQPQHFGDGTRLSIL.

CDR3 in DNA: TGCGCCAGCATTAGGCAGGGTGACACTGAAGCTTTCTTT. Protein product: CASIRQGDTEAFF. The chain employs TRBV5-1 and TRBJ1-1, with D possibly TRBD1 on 5 matching bases. Trimming left V 6 bases short and J 3 bases short, with 12 bases between. The germline V gene encodes CDR1 SGHRS and CDR2 YFSETQ. The CDR3 length is 13 residues.

Comments on this clone: The limits of the CDR3 on the DNA are not certain, so only TCRdb's listed CDR3 is given. This chain connects TRBV7-2 to TRBJ2-7; no DNA check was done on the table's D call, TRBD1. Looked up from germline, CDR1 is SGHTA and CDR2 is FQGNSA. The CDR3 is 12 residues long, counting both termini. CDR3 region: CASSFGQGAKYF.

The chain employs TRBV28 and TRBJ1-1; 8 positions agree with TRBD1. Germline trimming cut 2 bases from V and 3 bases from J; bases unmatched to any gene: 5. The length of the CDR3 is 15 residues. Germline-derived CDR1 and CDR2 are MDHEN and SYDVKM. The CDR3 DNA reads as TGTGCCAGCAGTTTACCGGGACAGGAGGACACTGAAGCTTTCTTT. Translating gives CASSLPGQEDTEAFF.

The chain employs TRBV19 and TRBJ1-2; no clear D. CDR3 length: 14 residues. CDR1 is LNHDA and CDR2 is SQIVND in the germline V gene (reference sequence). The V gene lost 4 bases and the J gene lost 3 bases, with 12 bases spanning the gap. The CDR3 here is CASSKNSHDYGYTF. CDR3 sequence (DNA): TGTGCCAGTAGTAAAAACAGCCATGACTATGGCTACACCTTC.

This chain joins TRBV7-2 and TRBJ2-1; 12 positions agree with TRBD2. V shed 7 bases and J 7 bases; nucleotides not matched to a gene: 11. In germline, CDR1 is SGHTA, CDR2 FQGNSA. This CDR3 spans 16 amino acids. CDR3 region: CASTRYGTSGYNEQFF. CDR3 coding DNA: TGTGCCAGCACCCGATATGGGACTAGCGGGTATAATGAGCAGTTCTTC.

In regard to this clone: Distinct nucleotide sequences in the sample also encode this CDR3. The chain is built from TRBV9 and TRBJ1-1; D may be TRBD1 (5 bases). Trimming stripped 0 bases from V and 1 base from J, with 10 bases between. The CDR3 loop spans 15 amino acids. Germline-derived CDR1 and CDR2 are SGDLS and YYNGEE. The CDR3 sequence: CASSVEPGTNTEAFF. The CDR3 coding sequence is TGTGCCAGCAGCGTAGAACCAGGGACGAACACTGAAGCTTTCTTT.

The chain uses TRBV7-9 and TRBJ1-3; perhaps TRBD1 as D (6 bases). The CDR3 contains 14 residues. Trimming stripped 5 bases from V and 1 base from J, with 9 bases between. Per germline, CDR1 SEHNR and CDR2 FQNEAQ (reference sequence). The CDR3 DNA reads TGTGCCAGCAGCGAAACAGGGTCTGGAAACACCATATATTTT. This sequence encodes CASSETGSGNTIYF.

This sequence joins TRBV11-3 and TRBJ2-7; 7 nucleotides line up with TRBD2. In germline, CDR1 is SGHNT, CDR2 YENEEA. J was trimmed by 5 bases and V by 5 bases; bases with no gene match: 12. CDR3 size: 15 residues. The CDR3 nucleotides read TGTGCCAGCAGCCCGCCGGGCGGGAGCGGCCACGAGCAGTACTTC. This translates into CASSPPGGSGHEQYF.

This clone showed up just a few times. This sequence joins TRBV11-2 and TRBJ2-1; 10 bases fit TRBD2. Trimming removed 5 bases from V and 7 bases from J; junction bases left unmatched: 11. This CDR3 comprises 16 residues. CDR1 is SGHAT and CDR2 is FQNNGV in the germline V gene. The CDR3 DNA is TGTGCCAGCAGCCTTGCAGGACTAGCGGTACTTAATGAGCAGTTCTTC. Translated: CASSLAGLAVLNEQFF.

This chain joins TRBV7-2 and TRBJ2-1, with D tentatively TRBD2 (6 bases). Germline V gives CDR1 SGHTA, CDR2 FQGNSA. The CDR3 sequence is 14 residues long. Between the trimmed V and J ends, which lost 5 bases and 6 bases, there was a span of 14 bases. The CDR3: CASSTGTPINEQFF. Here the CDR3 DNA reads TGTGCCAGCAGCACCGGGACTCCCATCAATGAGCAGTTCTTC.

This clone was recorded once. The chain recombines TRBV19 with TRBJ2-7; TRBD1 matches 7 bases. With 7 bases clipped from V and 4 bases from J, the junction kept 13 bases outside the gene matches. CDR1 is LNHDA, CDR2 SQIVND, per germline (reference sequence). The CDR3 is made up of 15 amino acids. The CDR3 DNA sequence: TGTGCCAGTACCTTGGGACAAGGGGGCCAGTACGAGCAGTACTTC. It yields the protein CASTLGQGGQYEQYF.

This clone was picked up a small number of times. The chain recombines TRBV4-2 with TRBJ1-4; D is unclear. Germline CDR1 LGHNA, CDR2 YNFKEQ. The CDR3 has 15 amino acids. Trimming removed 1 base at V and 5 bases at J, with 11 bases between. CDR3 bases: TGTGCCAGCAGCCAAGGCGACCTAAGGAATGAAAAACTGTTTTTT. Its translation is CASSQGDLRNEKLFF.

The gene calls are TRBV30 and TRBJ2-4; D gene unclear. The germline V gene encodes CDR1 GTSNPN and CDR2 SVGIG (reference sequence). The CDR3 is made up of 12 amino acids. The V and J ends lost 3 bases and 0 bases respectively, with 3 bases between them. CDR3 amino acids: CAWSGAKNIQYF. The CDR3 nucleotides read TGTGCCTGGAGCGGAGCCAAAAACATTCAGTACTTC.

The chain recombines TRBV7-9 with TRBJ1-2; D unresolved. This CDR3 contains 14 residues. Between the trimmed V and J ends, which lost 5 bases and 4 bases, there was a span of 14 bases. The germline V gene encodes CDR1 SEHNR and CDR2 FQNEAQ (reference sequence). This chain's CDR3 is CASSSKTGSYGYTF. The CDR3 bases are TGTGCCAGCAGCAGTAAAACGGGGAGCTATGGCTACACCTTC.

CDR3 sequence (DNA): TGTGCCAGCAGCCAAACCGGGACAGGGGGACTGGGGACTGAAGCTTTCTTT. It specifies CASSQTGTGGLGTEAFF. The chain employs TRBV7-3 and TRBJ1-1; 11 nucleotides match TRBD1. V was pared by 5 bases and J by 5 bases, with 13 bases of the junction left unmatched. From germline, CDR1 is SGHTA and CDR2 FQGTGA. The CDR3 loop spans 17 amino acids.